The clone carrying this T cell receptor beta chain has just a few counts. No antigen is known for it. The treatment is: approximately 11-day PBMC culture with coronavirus spike peptide pools or control peptides (ViraFEST assay). The sample belongs to a study of vaccination and CD4 T cells after COVID-19. Study-wide context: From HCoV-229E, HCoV-OC43, HCoV-NL63 and SARS-CoV-2, overlapping spike peptides were used to stimulate the cells.

The germline gives CDR1 SGHTA, CDR2 FQGNSA. The V end lost 2 bases, the J end lost 5 bases, and 7 bases lay between the germline ends. The CDR3 spans 14 residues. The Oncomine TCR Beta short-read assay generated sequence data from the DNA of cultured CD4+ T cells. TCRdb processed the PCR reads anew with MiXCR; each CDR3 protein has one entry. The repertoire has about 13,000 distinct CDR3 sequences, 40% to 50% of them found once; the top ten carry roughly 9%. The receptor was isolated from a human donor who had recovered from COVID-19. The sequenced sample consisted of CD4+ T cells from blood, cultured in vitro. The chain combines TRBV7-2 with TRBJ1-6; D not certain. The CDR3 nucleotides read TGTGCCAGCAGCTTACGCAACAATAATTCACCCCTCCACTTT. It translates to CASSLRNNNSPLHF.